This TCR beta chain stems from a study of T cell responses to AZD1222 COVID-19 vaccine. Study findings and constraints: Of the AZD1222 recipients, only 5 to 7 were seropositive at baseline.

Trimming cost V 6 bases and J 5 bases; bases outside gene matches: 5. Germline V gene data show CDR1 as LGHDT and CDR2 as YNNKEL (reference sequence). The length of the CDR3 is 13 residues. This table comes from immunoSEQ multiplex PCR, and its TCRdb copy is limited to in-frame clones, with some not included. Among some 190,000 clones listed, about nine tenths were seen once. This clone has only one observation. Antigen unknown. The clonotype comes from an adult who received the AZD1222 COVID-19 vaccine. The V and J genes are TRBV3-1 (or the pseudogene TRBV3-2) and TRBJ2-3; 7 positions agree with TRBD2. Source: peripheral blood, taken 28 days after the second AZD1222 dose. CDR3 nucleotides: TGTGCCAGCAGTTCATGGGAGGGAGATACGCAGTATTTT. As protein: CASSSWEGDTQYF.